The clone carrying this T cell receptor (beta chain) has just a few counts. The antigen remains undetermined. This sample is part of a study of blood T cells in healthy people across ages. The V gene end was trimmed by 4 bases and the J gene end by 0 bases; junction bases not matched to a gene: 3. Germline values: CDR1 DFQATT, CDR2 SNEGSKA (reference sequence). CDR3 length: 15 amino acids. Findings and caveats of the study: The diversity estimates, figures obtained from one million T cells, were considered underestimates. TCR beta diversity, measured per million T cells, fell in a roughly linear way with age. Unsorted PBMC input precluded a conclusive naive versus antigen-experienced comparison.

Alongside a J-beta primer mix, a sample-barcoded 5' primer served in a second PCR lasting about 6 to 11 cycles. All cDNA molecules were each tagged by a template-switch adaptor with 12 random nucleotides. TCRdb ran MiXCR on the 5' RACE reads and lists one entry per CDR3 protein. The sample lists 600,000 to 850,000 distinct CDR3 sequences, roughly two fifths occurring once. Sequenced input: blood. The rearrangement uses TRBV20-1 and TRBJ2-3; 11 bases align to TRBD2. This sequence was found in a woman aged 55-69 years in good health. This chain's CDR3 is CSATSSGRSTDTQYF. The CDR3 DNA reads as TGCAGTGCTACATCTAGCGGGAGGAGCACAGATACGCAGTATTTT.